The rows below give T cell receptor beta chains drawn from one sample of a study of tumor and adjacent non-tumor tissue in lung cancer. One entry per CDR3 protein results from TCRdb running MiXCR on the multiplex PCR reads. The sample lists about 200,000 distinct CDR3 sequences; 70% to 75% were seen once. Sequencing was done on a sample of lung tumor tissue. The receptors originated from a man between 60 and 75 years old with non-small cell lung cancer. Each CDR3 is given with its conserved first and last residue. D genes are given only for firm matches. Rows give clone size only sometimes, using once, few, many, or a class for an expanded clone.

CDR3aa,CDR3nt,j_gene,v_gene,abundance,d_gene
CAIGRDQETQYF,TGTGCCATCGGTCGGGACCAAGAGACCCAGTACTTC,TRBJ2-5,TRBV10-3,NA,NA
CASSGTGTGTHEQYF,TGTGCCAGTAGTGGAACCGGGACAGGGACTCACGAGCAGTACTTC,TRBJ2-7,TRBV6-1,NA,TRBD1
CASSLALHFTDTQYF,TGTGCCAGCAGCTTAGCCCTGCACTTCACAGATACGCAGTATTTT,TRBJ2-3,TRBV7-2,many,NA
CNAPTSGSLSSTDMQYF,TGCAATGCCCCGACTAGCGGGAGCTTATCTAGTACAGATATGCAGTATTTT,TRBJ2-3,TRBV20-1,NA,TRBD2
CASSPYHTGELFF,TGTGCCAGCAGCCCTTACCACACCGGGGAGCTGTTTTTT,TRBJ2-2,TRBV7-8,NA,NA
CANRTSSYNEQFF,TGTGCCAACAGGACTAGCTCCTACAATGAGCAATTCTTC,TRBJ2-1,TRBV11-3,NA,TRBD2
CSARGQNYGYTF,TGCAGTGCTAGAGGACAAAACTATGGCTACACCTTC,TRBJ1-2,TRBV20-1,many,NA
CASSLKGLRNTEALF,TGTGCCAGCAGTCTCAAGGGGCTCCGGAACACTGAAGCTTTATTT,TRBJ1-1,TRBV6-5,few,NA
CSPVLGLRQETQYF,TGCAGTCCTGTACTCGGTCTGCGCCAAGAGACTCAGTACTTC,TRBJ2-5,TRBV20-1,NA,NA
CASRPRGMRDTEGFF,TGTGCCAGCAGGCCCCGGGGAATGCGAGACACTGAGGGTTTCTTT,TRBJ1-1,TRBV28,NA,NA
CAISFHGLSNQPQHF,TGTGCCATCAGTTTCCATGGATTGAGCAATCAGCCCCAGCATTTT,TRBJ1-5,TRBV5-5,NA,NA
CSVRGGQDYGYTF,TGCAGTGTTAGGGGAGGCCAGGACTATGGCTACACCTTC,TRBJ1-2,TRBV20-1,NA,NA
CSGGREGVNEQFF,TGCAGCGGGGGCCGAGAGGGGGTAAATGAGCAGTTCTTC,TRBJ2-1,TRBV29-1,once,NA
CSAPGESDEKLFF,TGCAGCGCCCCAGGGGAGAGCGATGAAAAACTGTTTTTT,TRBJ1-4,TRBV29-1,NA,NA
CSARDGTVLRRETHYF,TGCAGTGCTAGAGATGGGACAGTCCTACGTAGGGAGACCCACTACTTC,TRBJ2-5,TRBV20-1,NA,TRBD1
CASSLGTSRGFYNEQFF,TGTGCCAGCAGCTTAGGGACTAGCCGGGGTTTCTACAATGAGCAGTTCTTC,TRBJ2-1,TRBV11-2,NA,TRBD2
CASSLGLAGGAYEHYF,TGTGCCAGCAGCTTGGGACTAGCGGGAGGTGCCTACGAGCACTACTTC,TRBJ2-7,TRBV7-8,NA,TRBD2
CASSSLIEQFF,TGTGCCAGCAGCTCTTTGATTGAGCAGTTCTTC,TRBJ2-1,TRBV7-9,many,NA
CASSVLAGGRLNEQFF,TGTGCCAGCAGCGTCCTAGCGGGGGGCCGGCTCAATGAGCAGTTCTTC,TRBJ2-1,TRBV11-3,many,TRBD2
CSAKAPAGVDTQYF,TGCAGTGCTAAGGCCCCAGCGGGAGTTGATACGCAGTATTTT,TRBJ2-3,TRBV20-1,many,TRBD2
CASSFGRKPIIGNTIYF,TGTGCCAGCAGTTTCGGCAGGAAACCTATTATTGGAAACACCATATATTTT,TRBJ1-3,TRBV12-3/TRBV12-4,NA,NA
CSAFGGRTASYEQYF,TGCAGTGCCTTTGGAGGGAGGACTGCCTCCTACGAGCAGTACTTC,TRBJ2-7,TRBV20-1,NA,NA
CASTTWEGCTEAFF,TGTGCCAGCACTACATGGGAGGGCTGTACTGAAGCTTTCTTT,TRBJ1-1,TRBV12-3/TRBV12-4,once,NA
CASSQAGGRYNERFF,TGCGCCAGCAGCCAAGCTGGGGGAAGATACAATGAGCGGTTCTTC,TRBJ2-1,TRBV4-1,once,NA
CSATRSGLAPNEQFF,TGCAGTGCCACGAGGTCGGGACTAGCTCCCAATGAGCAGTTTTTC,TRBJ2-1,TRBV20-1,NA,TRBD2
CGSNPSNYGYTF,TGTGGCAGTAATCCGTCTAACTATGGCTACACCTTC,TRBJ1-2,TRBV6-1,NA,NA
CTARAGQGTYEQYF,TGCACTGCTAGAGCGGGACAGGGAACCTACGAGCAATACTTC,TRBJ2-7,TRBV20-1,NA,TRBD1
CSAAQTSDYEQYF,TGCAGTGCAGCTCAGACTAGTGACTACGAGCAGTACTTC,TRBJ2-7,TRBV20-1,NA,NA
CARSLKNNEQFF,TGTGCCAGAAGTCTGAAGAACAATGAGCAGTTCTTC,TRBJ2-1,TRBV6-5,NA,NA
CASSQSSGGPHNEQFF,TGTGCCAGCAGCCAATCTTCGGGAGGGCCCCACAATGAGCAGTTCTTC,TRBJ2-1,TRBV4-2,NA,TRBD2
CASSLSSGADTQYF,TGTGCCAGCAGCTTAAGTTCAGGGGCAGATACGCAGTATTTT,TRBJ2-3,TRBV11-3,medium-sized,NA
CASSEGSFSEAFF,TGCGCCAGCAGTGAAGGATCGTTCTCGGAAGCTTTCTTT,TRBJ1-1,TRBV10-1,NA,NA
CASSSHGVSEAFF,TGTGCCAGCAGCTCACACGGGGTGAGTGAAGCTTTCTTT,TRBJ1-1,TRBV11-2,NA,NA
CSVERGSTDTQYF,TGCAGCGTCGAGAGGGGATCCACAGATACGCAGTATTTT,TRBJ2-3,TRBV29-1,many,NA
CSFEGISGAKVLTF,TGCAGCTTTGAGGGTATCTCTGGGGCCAAAGTCCTGACTTTC,TRBJ2-6,TRBV29-1,NA,NA
CASSLSGNIQYF,TGTGCCAGCAGCTTGTCAGGAAACATTCAGTACTTC,TRBJ2-4,TRBV5-6,NA,NA
CASSSGLMTDTQYF,TGTGCCAGCAGCTCCGGACTAATGACAGATACGCAGTATTTT,TRBJ2-3,TRBV14,few,NA
CASSQRPGMSTDTQYF,TGCGCCAGCAGCCAAAGGCCGGGGATGAGCACAGATACGCAGTATTTT,TRBJ2-3,TRBV4-1,NA,NA
CASSLPQSTDTQYF,TGTGCCAGCAGCTTACCCCAGAGCACAGATACGCAGTATTTT,TRBJ2-3,TRBV7-9,NA,NA
CASGPSGGHRETQYF,TGCGCCAGCGGCCCGAGCGGGGGCCACCGAGAGACCCAGTACTTC,TRBJ2-5,TRBV4-1,NA,TRBD2
CASSLGLTGLNEQFF,TGTGCCAGCAGCCTGGGACTAACGGGGTTGAATGAGCAGTTCTTC,TRBJ2-1,TRBV12-3/TRBV12-4,NA,TRBD2
CASSYLAGVSYQRYF,TGTGCCAGCAGTTACCTAGCGGGAGTCTCCTACCAGCGGTACTTC,TRBJ2-7,TRBV6-5,NA,TRBD2
CASIDRGQWTNTGELFF,TGTGCCAGCATCGATCGCGGGCAGTGGACTAACACCGGGGAGCTGTTTTTT,TRBJ2-2,TRBV6-1,NA,NA
CASSPPTVSSYEQYF,TGTGCCAGCAGCCCCCCTACAGTTTCCTCCTACGAGCAGTACTTC,TRBJ2-7,TRBV7-8,NA,NA
CASSLSSGMADEQFF,TGCGCCAGCAGCTTGAGTAGCGGGATGGCCGATGAGCAGTTCTTC,TRBJ2-1,TRBV5-1,NA,TRBD2
CASSEASGYTGELFF,TGCGCCAGCAGTGAGGCTAGCGGTTACACCGGGGAGCTGTTTTTT,TRBJ2-2,TRBV10-1,few,TRBD2
CASNQGISSYEQYF,TGTGCCAGCAACCAAGGGATTAGCTCCTACGAGCAGTACTTC,TRBJ2-7,TRBV4-2,once,NA
CASSSPGDRGNSPLHF,TGCGCCAGCAGCTCCCCTGGGGACAGGGGTAATTCACCCCTCCACTTT,TRBJ1-6,TRBV5-1,few,TRBD1